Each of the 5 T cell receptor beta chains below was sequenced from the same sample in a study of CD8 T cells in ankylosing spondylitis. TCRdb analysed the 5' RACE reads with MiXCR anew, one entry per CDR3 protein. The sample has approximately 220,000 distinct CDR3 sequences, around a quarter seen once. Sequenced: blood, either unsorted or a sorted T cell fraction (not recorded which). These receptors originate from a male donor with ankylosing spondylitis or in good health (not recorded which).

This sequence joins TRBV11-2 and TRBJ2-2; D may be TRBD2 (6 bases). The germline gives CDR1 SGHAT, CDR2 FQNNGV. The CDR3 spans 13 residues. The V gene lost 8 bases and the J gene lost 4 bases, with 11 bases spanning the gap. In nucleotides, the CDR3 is TGTGCCAGCGGGAGGCGACGCACCGGGGAGCTGTTTTTT. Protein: CASGRRRTGELFF.

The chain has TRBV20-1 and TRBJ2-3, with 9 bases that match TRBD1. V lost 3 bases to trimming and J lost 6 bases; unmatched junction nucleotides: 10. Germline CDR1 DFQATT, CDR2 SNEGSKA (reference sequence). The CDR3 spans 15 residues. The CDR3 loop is CSASAGTGMRDTQYF. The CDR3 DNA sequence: TGCAGTGCTAGCGCCGGGACAGGGATGCGTGATACGCAGTATTTT.

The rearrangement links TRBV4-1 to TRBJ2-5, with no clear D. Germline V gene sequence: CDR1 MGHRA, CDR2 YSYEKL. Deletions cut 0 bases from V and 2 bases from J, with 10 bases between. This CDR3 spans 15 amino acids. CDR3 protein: CASSQEYQEQETQYF. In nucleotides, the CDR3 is TGCGCCAGCAGCCAAGAATACCAGGAACAAGAGACCCAGTACTTC.

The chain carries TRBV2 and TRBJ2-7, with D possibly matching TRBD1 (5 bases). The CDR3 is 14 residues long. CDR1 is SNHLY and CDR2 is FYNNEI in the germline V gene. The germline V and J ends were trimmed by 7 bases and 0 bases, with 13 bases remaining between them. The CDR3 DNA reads TGTGCCAGCACCGACCAGGGTAGCTCCTACGAGCAGTACTTC. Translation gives CASTDQGSSYEQYF.

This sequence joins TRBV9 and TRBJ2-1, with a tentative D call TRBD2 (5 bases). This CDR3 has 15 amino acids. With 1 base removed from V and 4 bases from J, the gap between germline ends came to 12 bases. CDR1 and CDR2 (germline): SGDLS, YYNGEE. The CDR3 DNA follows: TGTGCCAGCAGCGTAAGGCTAGCCAGTTACAATGAGCAGTTCTTC. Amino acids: CASSVRLASYNEQFF.